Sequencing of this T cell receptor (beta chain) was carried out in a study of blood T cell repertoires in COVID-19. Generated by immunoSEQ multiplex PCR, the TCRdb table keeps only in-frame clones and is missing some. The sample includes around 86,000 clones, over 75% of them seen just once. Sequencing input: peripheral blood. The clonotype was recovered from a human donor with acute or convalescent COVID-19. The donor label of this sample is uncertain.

Here the CDR3 reads CASGQIPGQRAGQETQYF. CDR3 sequence (DNA): TGTGCCAGCGGCCAGATCCCCGGTCAGCGGGCTGGCCAAGAGACCCAGTACTTC. The chain has TRBV7-3 and TRBJ2-5, with D perhaps matching TRBD2 (6 bases). V lost 8 bases and J 1 base, leaving 26 bases between the germline ends. Per germline, CDR1 SGHTA and CDR2 FQGTGA. CDR3 length: 18 amino acids.